This record covers a single TCR beta chain. Its antigen is currently not known. No base-level quality is on record; no much larger clone is a single base apart. Enrolling through a virtual design, the prospective study's participants ranged in age from roughly 18 to 89 years and lived across roughly 23 United States geographic areas. In the prospective study, cohorts were assigned on the basis of participant-reported clinical history obtained from a screening survey and a study questionnaire. ImmuneRACE Cohort 3 recovered participants were defined by two consecutive negative NP/OP PCR tests, healthcare professional clearance, or symptom resolution. Mobile phlebotomists in the prospective study collected whole blood, serum and a nasopharyngeal or oropharyngeal swab from every participant. Participants in the prospective study had the option to provide additional blood draws and questionnaires over an approximately 2-month period. Prospective study blood samples were shipped either frozen or at room temperature before DNA extraction.

Compared with germline, V lacks 4 bases and J lacks 9 bases; bases without a gene match: 4. In the germline V gene (reference sequence), CDR1 corresponds to LNHDA and CDR2 to SQIVND. The CDR3 goes from the cysteine to the phenylalanine over 12 residues. Only the CDR3 portion is preserved as DNA: 36 bases, with reading frame beginning at the first base. TCRbeta CDR3 regions were amplified from genomic DNA using the immunoSEQ Assay, a bias-controlled multiplex PCR. The authors' pipeline ran thus. The number of nucleated cells in each sample was estimated by amplification of reference gene primers within the assay. Sequence reads were collapsed and filtered to measure the absolute abundance of every unique TCRbeta CDR3 rearrangement. For each sample, productive Simpson clonality was calculated as the square root of Simpson's diversity index across productive rearrangements. Sourced from immuneACCESS, this table was stored by TCRdb with only in-frame sequences that have V and J called. A share of the clones is absent; for the studies checked, an unresolved V gene accounts for under half, and the remainder has no known explanation. The V and J calls and clone size were taken over from that table, and D and trimming were inferred from the DNA. A total of roughly 250,000 clones appear in this sample, approximately 90% of them only once. Of the sample, approximately 9% falls within the top ten clones.

The data were taken from a study of blood T cell repertoires in COVID-19 (dated by TCRdb to about 2020). Concerning the study at large: Collaborator samples came from the United States, Italy and Spain and covered acute and convalescent phases of COVID-19. The repertoires were released in a freely available public database intended as a resource for research on the immune response to SARS-CoV-2. Sample metadata almost always included a de-identified subject ID, COVID-19 status, age in years and sex. Deeply sampled blood TCRbeta repertoires from subjects exposed to, actively infected with, or recovered from COVID-19 were included in the dataset. Samples came from the ongoing ImmuneRACE study (first 160 participants) plus 1,254 subjects from 6 global collaborators. The material from the prospective study consisted of cDNA or gDNA derived from T cells, B-cell-depleted T cells, or PBMCs. Where available, HLA class I and class II types were taken from metadata supplied by the sample provider and were not determined by assay-based typing.

The study at large found these results: The quantity of clinical and demographic metadata differed by source and by participant and was supplied without curation.

The chain links TRBV19 with TRBJ1-1; 8 bases in between match TRBD1. The clonotype was recovered from a man between 35 and 55 years old who had recovered from COVID-19. Input material: PBMCs or T cells enriched from blood (not recorded which). The bases are TGTGCCAGTAGTAACCGACAGGGGCAAGCTTTCTTT. This sequence encodes CASSNRQGQAFF.